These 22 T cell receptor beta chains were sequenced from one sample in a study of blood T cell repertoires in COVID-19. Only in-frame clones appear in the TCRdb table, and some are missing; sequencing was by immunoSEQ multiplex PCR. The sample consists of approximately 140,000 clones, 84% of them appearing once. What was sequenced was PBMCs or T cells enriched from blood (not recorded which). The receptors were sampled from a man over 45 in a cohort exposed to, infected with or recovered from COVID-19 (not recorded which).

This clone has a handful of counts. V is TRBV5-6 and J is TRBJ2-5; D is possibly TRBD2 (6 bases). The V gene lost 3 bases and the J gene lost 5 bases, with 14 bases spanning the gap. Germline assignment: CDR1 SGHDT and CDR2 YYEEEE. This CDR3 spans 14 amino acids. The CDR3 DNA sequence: TGTGCCAGCAGCTCTCCTGCAGGGAGGGAGACCCAGTACTTC. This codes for CASSSPAGRETQYF. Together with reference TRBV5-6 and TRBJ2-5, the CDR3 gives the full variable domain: DAGVTQSPTHLIKTRGQQVTLRCSPKSGHDTVSWYQQALGQGPQFIFQYYEEEERQRGNFPDRFSGHQFPNYSSELNVNALLLGDSALYLCASSSPAGRETQYFGPGTRLLVL.

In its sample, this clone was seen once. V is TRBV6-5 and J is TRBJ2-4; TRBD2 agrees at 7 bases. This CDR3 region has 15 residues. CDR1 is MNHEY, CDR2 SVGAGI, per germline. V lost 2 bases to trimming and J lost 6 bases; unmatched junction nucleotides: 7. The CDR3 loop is CASSYSRGGGNIQYF. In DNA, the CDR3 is TGTGCCAGCAGTTACAGTCGCGGGGGAGGAAACATTCAGTACTTC.

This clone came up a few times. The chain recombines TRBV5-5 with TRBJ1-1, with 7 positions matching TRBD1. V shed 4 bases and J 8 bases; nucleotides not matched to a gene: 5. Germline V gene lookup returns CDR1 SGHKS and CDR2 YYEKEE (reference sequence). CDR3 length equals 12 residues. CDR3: CASSLGTVEAFF. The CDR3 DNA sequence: TGTGCCAGCAGCCTAGGGACAGTCGAAGCTTTCTTT.

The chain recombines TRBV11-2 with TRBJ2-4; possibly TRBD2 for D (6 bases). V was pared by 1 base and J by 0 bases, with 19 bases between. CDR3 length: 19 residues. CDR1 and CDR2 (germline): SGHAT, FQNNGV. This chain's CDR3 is CASSLVQASGDIAKNIQYF. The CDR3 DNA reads TGTGCCAGCAGCTTAGTACAGGCGTCGGGAGATATAGCCAAAAACATTCAGTACTTC.

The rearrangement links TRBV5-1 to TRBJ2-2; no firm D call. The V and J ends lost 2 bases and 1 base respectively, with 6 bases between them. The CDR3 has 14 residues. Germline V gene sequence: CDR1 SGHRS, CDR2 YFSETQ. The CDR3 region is CASSFGVNTGELFF. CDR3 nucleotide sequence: TGCGCCAGCAGCTTCGGTGTGAACACCGGGGAGCTGTTTTTT.

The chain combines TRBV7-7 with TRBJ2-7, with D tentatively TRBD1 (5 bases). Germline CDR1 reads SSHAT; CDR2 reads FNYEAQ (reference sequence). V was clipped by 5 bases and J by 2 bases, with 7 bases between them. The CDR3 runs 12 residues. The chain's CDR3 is CASSPTAYEQYF. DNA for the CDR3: TGTGCCAGCAGCCCGACAGCCTACGAGCAGTACTTC.

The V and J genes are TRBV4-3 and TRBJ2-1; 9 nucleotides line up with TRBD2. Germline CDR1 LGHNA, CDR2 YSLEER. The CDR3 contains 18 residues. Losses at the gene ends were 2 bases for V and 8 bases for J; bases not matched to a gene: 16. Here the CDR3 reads CASSQRRGGGASIHEQFF. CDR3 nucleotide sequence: TGCGCCAGCAGCCAAAGACGCGGCGGGGGGGCCTCGATCCATGAGCAGTTCTTC.

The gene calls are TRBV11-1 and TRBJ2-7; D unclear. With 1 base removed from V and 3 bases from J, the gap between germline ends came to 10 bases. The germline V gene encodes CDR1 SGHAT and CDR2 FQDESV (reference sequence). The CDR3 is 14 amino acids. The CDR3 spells CASSLVGALYEQYF. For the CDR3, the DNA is TGTGCCAGCAGCTTAGTCGGAGCCCTCTACGAGCAGTACTTC.

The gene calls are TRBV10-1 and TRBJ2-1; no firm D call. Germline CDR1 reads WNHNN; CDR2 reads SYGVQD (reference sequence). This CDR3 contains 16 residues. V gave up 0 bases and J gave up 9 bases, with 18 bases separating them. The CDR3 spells CASSESHRLISGEQFF. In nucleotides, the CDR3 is TGCGCCAGCAGTGAGTCCCATAGGCTGATTTCGGGTGAGCAGTTCTTC.

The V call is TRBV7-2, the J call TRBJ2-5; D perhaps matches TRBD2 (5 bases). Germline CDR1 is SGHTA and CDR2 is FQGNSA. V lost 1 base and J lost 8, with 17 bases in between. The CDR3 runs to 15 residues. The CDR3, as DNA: TGTGCCAGCAGCTTAGGTGGGCTAGCTCAAGGTACCCAGTACTTC. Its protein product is CASSLGGLAQGTQYF. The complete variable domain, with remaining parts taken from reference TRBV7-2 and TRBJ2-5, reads GAGVSQSPSNKVTEKGKDVELRCDPISGHTALYWYRQSLGQGLEFLIYFQGNSAPDKSGLPSDRFSAERTGGSVSTLTIQRTQQEDSAVYLCASSLGGLAQGTQYFGPGTRLLVL.

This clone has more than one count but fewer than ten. The CDR3 here is CASSPGQASYEQYF. The CDR3 DNA is TGCGCCAGCAGCCCCGGACAGGCCTCCTACGAGCAGTACTTC. This sequence joins TRBV4-3 and TRBJ2-7, with 7 positions matching TRBD1. Losses at the gene ends were 4 bases for V and 0 bases for J; bases not matched to a gene: 3. The CDR3 sequence is 14 residues long. Germline assignment: CDR1 LGHNA and CDR2 YSLEER.

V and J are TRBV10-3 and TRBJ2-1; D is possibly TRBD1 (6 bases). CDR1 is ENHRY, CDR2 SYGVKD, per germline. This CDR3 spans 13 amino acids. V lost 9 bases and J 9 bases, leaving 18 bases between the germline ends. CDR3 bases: TGTGCCATAAACAGGGCCTCTCAGGGTGAGCAGTTCTTC. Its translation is CAINRASQGEQFF.

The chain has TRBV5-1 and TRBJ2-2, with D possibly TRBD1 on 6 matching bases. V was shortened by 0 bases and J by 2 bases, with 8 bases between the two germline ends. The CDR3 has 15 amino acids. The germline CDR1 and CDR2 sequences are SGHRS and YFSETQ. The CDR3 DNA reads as TGCGCCAGCAGCTTGGACAGGGTAAACACCGGGGAGCTGTTTTTT. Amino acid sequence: CASSLDRVNTGELFF.

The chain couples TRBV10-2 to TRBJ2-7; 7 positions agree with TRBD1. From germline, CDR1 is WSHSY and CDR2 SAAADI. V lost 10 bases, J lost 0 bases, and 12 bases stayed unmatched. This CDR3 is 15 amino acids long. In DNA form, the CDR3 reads TGCGCCACCCGATTCGGGGCAGGGGGCTCCTACGAGCAGTACTTC. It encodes CATRFGAGGSYEQYF.

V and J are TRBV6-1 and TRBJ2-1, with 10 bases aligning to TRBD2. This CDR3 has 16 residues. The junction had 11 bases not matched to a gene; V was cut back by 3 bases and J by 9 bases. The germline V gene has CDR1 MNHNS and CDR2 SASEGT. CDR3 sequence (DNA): TGTGCCAGCAGTGAGGTAGCGGGAGGCCTCACCGGTGAGCAGTTCTTC. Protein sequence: CASSEVAGGLTGEQFF.

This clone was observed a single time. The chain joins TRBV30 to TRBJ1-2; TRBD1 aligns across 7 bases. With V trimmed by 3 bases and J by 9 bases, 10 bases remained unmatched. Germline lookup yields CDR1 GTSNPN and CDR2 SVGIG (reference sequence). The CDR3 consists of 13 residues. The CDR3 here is CAWSPYRGVSYTF. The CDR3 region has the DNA TGTGCCTGGAGCCCTTACAGGGGAGTGAGCTACACCTTC.

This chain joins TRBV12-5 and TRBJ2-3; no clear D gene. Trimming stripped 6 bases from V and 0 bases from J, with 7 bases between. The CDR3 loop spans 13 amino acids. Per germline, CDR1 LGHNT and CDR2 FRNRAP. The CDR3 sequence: CASGPPSTDTQYF. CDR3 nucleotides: TGTGCTAGTGGCCCCCCAAGCACAGATACGCAGTATTTT.

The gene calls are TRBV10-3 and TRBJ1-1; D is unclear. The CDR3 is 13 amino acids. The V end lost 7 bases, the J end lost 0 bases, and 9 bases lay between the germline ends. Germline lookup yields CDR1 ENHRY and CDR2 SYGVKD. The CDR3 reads CAIKDILNTEAFF. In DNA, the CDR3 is TGTGCCATCAAAGACATCTTGAACACTGAAGCTTTCTTT.

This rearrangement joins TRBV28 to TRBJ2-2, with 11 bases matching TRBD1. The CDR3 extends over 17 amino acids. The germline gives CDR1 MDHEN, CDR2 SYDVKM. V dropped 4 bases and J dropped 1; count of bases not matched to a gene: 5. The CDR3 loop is CASSSPDRGRNTGELFF. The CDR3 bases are TGTGCCAGCAGTTCCCCGGACAGGGGGCGGAACACCGGGGAGCTGTTTTTT.

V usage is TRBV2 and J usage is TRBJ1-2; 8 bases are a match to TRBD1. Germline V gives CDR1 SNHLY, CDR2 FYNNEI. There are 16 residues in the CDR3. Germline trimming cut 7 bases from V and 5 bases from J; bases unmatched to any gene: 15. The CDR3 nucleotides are TGTGCCAGCACTCCGACAGGGGTCCAGTCCAGATATGGCTACACCTTC. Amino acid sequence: CASTPTGVQSRYGYTF.

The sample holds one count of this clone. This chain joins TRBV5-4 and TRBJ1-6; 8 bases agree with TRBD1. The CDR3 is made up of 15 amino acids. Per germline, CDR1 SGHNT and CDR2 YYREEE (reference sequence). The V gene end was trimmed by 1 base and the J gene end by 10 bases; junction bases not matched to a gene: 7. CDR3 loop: CASSLRQGIGSPLHF. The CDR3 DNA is TGTGCCAGCAGCTTGAGACAGGGGATAGGGTCACCCCTCCACTTT.

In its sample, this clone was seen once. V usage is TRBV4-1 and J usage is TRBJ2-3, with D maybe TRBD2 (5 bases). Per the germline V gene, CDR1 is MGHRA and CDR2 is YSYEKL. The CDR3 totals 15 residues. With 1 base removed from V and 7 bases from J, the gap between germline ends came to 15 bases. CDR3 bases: TGCGCCAGCAGCCAAGTTGTACAGAGACTAAATACGCAGTATTTT. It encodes CASSQVVQRLNTQYF.